One sample yielded the 22 T cell receptor beta chains listed below, sequenced in a study of regulatory T cells in long-lasting Graves disease. Stated time point: newly diagnosed GD, antithyroid drugs for less than 3 months. Preparation of the TCR library used RNA extracted from PBMCs. The TCR beta library used iRepertoire HTBI primers with Arm-PCR amplification of CDR3. TCRdb re-derived calls from the multiplex PCR reads in MiXCR, one entry per CDR3 protein. Of around 330,000 distinct CDR3 sequences listed, more than 15% are singletons. The input for sequencing was peripheral blood mononuclear cells (PBMCs), taken at new diagnosis, from a patient treated with antithyroid drugs. These receptors all stem from a female donor with Graves disease.

This sequence joins TRBV7-2 and TRBJ1-2, with a tentative D call TRBD1 (5 bases). CDR1 and CDR2 from the germline V gene are SGHTA and FQGNSA. Trimming took off 2 bases at V and 6 bases at J, with 16 bases between the two ends. This CDR3 spans 15 amino acids. The CDR3 is CASSLTGLVGDGYTF. CDR3 bases: TGTGCCAGCAGCTTAACGGGACTCGTTGGGGATGGCTACACCTTC.

With regard to this clonotype: This sequence may be a read error, since a much larger clone differs from it by one base. V is TRBV12-3 or TRBV12-4 and J is TRBJ2-7; D might be TRBD1 or TRBD2, each matching 5 bases. The CDR3 sequence is 13 residues long. CDR3 coding DNA: TGTGCCAGCAGTTTTGGGGGAACCTACGTGCAGTACTTC. Protein: CASSFGGTYVQYF.

This clonotype was seen at least ten times. V gene TRBV20-1 combines with J gene TRBJ2-7; 10 bases line up with TRBD2. V lost 6 bases to trimming and J lost 6 bases; unmatched junction nucleotides: 8. In germline, CDR1 is DFQATT, CDR2 SNEGSKA (reference sequence). The CDR3 sequence is 13 residues long. The CDR3 DNA reads TGCAGTGCCAGGAACAGCGGGAGGGCCGAGCAGTACTTC. Translation: CSARNSGRAEQYF.

This clonotype was seen repeatedly, ten times or more. The rearrangement uses TRBV28 and TRBJ1-3; no definite D call. CDR1 is MDHEN and CDR2 is SYDVKM in the germline V gene. The V gene lost 5 bases and the J gene lost 0 bases, with 17 bases spanning the gap. This CDR3 spans 17 amino acids. CDR3 amino acids: CASSPLGSLYSGNTIYF. CDR3 nucleotide sequence: TGTGCCAGCAGTCCCCTCGGCAGCCTCTACTCTGGAAACACCATATATTTT.

The chain links TRBV11-2 to TRBJ2-3, with 11 bases that match TRBD2. V trimming: 4 bases; J trimming: 3 bases; junction bases outside the gene matches: 12. The CDR3 has 18 amino acids. Germline V gene lookup returns CDR1 SGHAT and CDR2 FQNNGV. In nucleotides, the CDR3 is TGTGCCAGCAGCTCCGGCAACTTAGCGGGAGGGATGACAGATACGCAGTATTTT. Its translation is CASSSGNLAGGMTDTQYF.

This clonotype was found many times. J is TRBJ1-1 and V is TRBV6-5; D is undetermined. This CDR3 is built from 10 residues. From germline, CDR1 is MNHEY and CDR2 SVGAGI. V was pared by 8 bases and J by 8 bases, with 9 bases between. The CDR3 here is CASGLIEAFF. The CDR3 DNA reads TGTGCCAGCGGTTTAATAGAAGCTTTCTTT.

This clonotype was counted at least ten times. The chain is built from TRBV2 and TRBJ2-3; D may be TRBD2 (6 bases). The CDR3 loop spans 16 amino acids. Trimming removed 3 bases at V and 0 bases at J, with 13 bases between. Germline CDR1 reads SNHLY; CDR2 reads FYNNEI. CDR3 in DNA: TGTGCCAGCAGTGATCCCGGGGACTCTAGCACAGATACGCAGTATTTT. It yields the protein CASSDPGDSSTDTQYF.

This clonotype was recorded many times. This chain joins TRBV7-9 and TRBJ2-1; the match to TRBD1 covers 11 bases. The CDR3 is 16 amino acids. CDR1 and CDR2 (germline): SEHNR, FQNEAQ (reference sequence). The V and J ends lost 4 bases and 7 bases, in that order; junction bases with no gene match: 9. CDR3 sequence: CASSSKGQGGSNEQFF. The CDR3 bases are TGTGCCAGCAGCTCCAAGGGACAGGGGGGTTCTAATGAGCAGTTCTTC.

The chain is built from TRBV28 and TRBJ2-1; D is possibly TRBD2 (5 bases). V dropped 7 bases and J dropped 9 bases, with 19 bases sitting between them. CDR1 and CDR2 (germline): MDHEN, SYDVKM. The CDR3 has 14 residues. In DNA, the CDR3 is TGTGCCAGCACCCCGAGGGTGGTTTTGGGTGAGCAGTTCTTC. Protein sequence: CASTPRVVLGEQFF.

This clonotype appeared many times. This chain joins TRBV20-1 and TRBJ2-5; 15 bases align to TRBD2. This CDR3 spans 17 amino acids. Germline CDR1 is DFQATT and CDR2 is SNEGSKA (reference sequence). The junction had 8 bases not matched to a gene; V was cut back by 1 base and J by 5 bases. The CDR3 sequence is CSARASGLAGGDETQYF. Written as DNA, the CDR3 is TGCAGTGCTAGAGCTTCGGGACTAGCGGGAGGTGACGAGACCCAGTACTTC.

This clonotype was seen many times. The chain links TRBV12-3 or TRBV12-4 to TRBJ2-7; TRBD2 agrees at 9 bases. There are 15 residues in the CDR3. Trimming at V came to 3 bases and at J to 5 bases, leaving 8 bases not matched to a gene. The CDR3 spells CASSFPGGRVDEQYF. DNA for the CDR3: TGTGCCAGCAGTTTTCCGGGCGGGAGGGTTGACGAGCAGTACTTC.

This chain links TRBV12-3 or TRBV12-4 with TRBJ2-3, with TRBD2 matching 12 bases. The V and J ends lost 5 bases and 1 base, in that order; junction bases with no gene match: 13. There are 19 residues in the CDR3. The CDR3 region has the DNA TGTGCCAGCAGTCCCCAGGCTAGCGGGAGGGCCGTCGGCACAGATACGCAGTATTTT. As protein: CASSPQASGRAVGTDTQYF.

This clonotype was observed a handful of times. Here the CDR3 reads CASSQGARTEAFF. For the CDR3, the DNA is TGTGCCAGCAGCCAGGGGGCGCGGACTGAAGCTTTCTTT. The V call is TRBV14, the J call TRBJ1-1; D is perhaps TRBD1 (6 bases). Looked up from germline, CDR1 is SGHDN and CDR2 is FVKESK. This CDR3 comprises 13 residues. With 3 bases removed from V and 5 bases from J, the gap between germline ends came to 10 bases.

The table lists this clonotype with many counts. This sequence joins TRBV20-1 and TRBJ2-7; D not resolved. The CDR3 consists of 14 residues. From germline, CDR1 is DFQATT and CDR2 SNEGSKA (reference sequence). Trimming stripped 3 bases from V and 2 bases from J, with 14 bases between. CDR3 region: CSARAKVSPYEQYF. The CDR3 nucleotides read TGCAGTGCTAGGGCCAAAGTGTCTCCCTACGAGCAGTACTTC.

This clonotype was seen a handful of times. V usage is TRBV28 and J usage is TRBJ2-5, with D possibly being TRBD1 or TRBD2 (6 bases each). The CDR3 runs to 16 residues. V lost 5 bases and J 4 bases, leaving 20 bases between the germline ends. The germline V gene encodes CDR1 MDHEN and CDR2 SYDVKM. The CDR3 nucleotides read TGTGCCAGCAGTCCCGAGGGGGGCGACCATGGAGAGACCCAGTACTTC. It yields the protein CASSPEGGDHGETQYF.

With respect to this clonotype: With only one base between it and a far larger clone, this is likely a read error. The chain joins TRBV2 to TRBJ2-3; 10 bases line up with TRBD2. Germline lookup yields CDR1 SNHLY and CDR2 FYNNEI. The V and J ends lost 5 bases and 5 bases, in that order; junction bases with no gene match: 7. The CDR3 spans 15 residues. The CDR3 DNA reads as TGTGCCAGCAGTTTTGGACTAGCGGTAGAAGATACGCAGTATTTT. Protein sequence: CASSFGLAVEDTQYF. Drawing the rest from reference TRBV2 and TRBJ2-3, the complete variable domain is EPEVTQTPSHQVTQMGQEVILRCVPISNHLYFYWYRQILGQKVEFLVSFYNNEISEKSEIFDDQFSVERPDGSNFTLKIRSTKLEDSAMYFCASSFGLAVEDTQYFGPGTRLTVL.

This clonotype occurred a few times. The chain combines TRBV19 with TRBJ2-1, with TRBD1 matching 7 bases. This CDR3 region has 17 residues. V trimming: 5 bases; J trimming: 6 bases; junction bases outside the gene matches: 16. CDR1 and CDR2 (germline): LNHDA, SQIVND (reference sequence). The CDR3 sequence is CASSPGQHESRSNEQFF. As DNA, the CDR3 is TGTGCCAGTAGTCCGGGACAGCACGAATCGAGGTCCAATGAGCAGTTCTTC.

This clonotype occurred many times. The V gene is TRBV28, the J gene TRBJ1-5; a possible D gene is TRBD1 (5 bases). The CDR3 spans 15 residues. Trimming left V 6 bases short and J 5 bases short, with 17 bases between. Germline V gene sequence: CDR1 MDHEN, CDR2 SYDVKM. The CDR3 DNA sequence: TGTGCCAGCAGCCGGGGAGGTCTCAGGGATCAGCCCCAGCATTTT. This sequence encodes CASSRGGLRDQPQHF. Filled out from reference TRBV28 and TRBJ1-5, the complete variable domain reads DVKVTQSSRYLVKRTGEKVFLECVQDMDHENMFWYRQDPGLGLRLIYFSYDVKMKEKGDIPEGYSVSREKKERFSLILESASTNQTSMYLCASSRGGLRDQPQHFGDGTRLSIL.

Many counts were recorded for this clonotype. The gene calls are TRBV29-1 and TRBJ2-1, with no clear D. Trimming cost V 7 bases and J 6 bases, with 16 bases left between them. This CDR3 has 13 residues. CDR1 SQVTM and CDR2 ANQGSEA come from the germline V gene. CDR3 in DNA: TGCAGCGCCGGAACACCCAAGGGCAATGAGCAGTTCTTC. It is translated as CSAGTPKGNEQFF.

This clonotype was recorded only once. A much larger clone lies one base from this, so it may be a read error. V usage is TRBV11-2 and J usage is TRBJ1-3; D is uncertain. The CDR3 totals 13 residues. CDR1 and CDR2 (germline): SGHAT, FQNNGV. The CDR3 protein is CASSTNTGTTIYF. In DNA form, the CDR3 reads TGTGCCAGCAGTACAAATACTGGAACCACCATATATTTT.

This clonotype appeared many times. CDR3 amino acids: CASSPRTSVVYEQYF. The CDR3 coding sequence is TGTGCCAGCAGTCCGAGGACTAGCGTAGTCTACGAGCAGTACTTC. V usage is TRBV27 and J usage is TRBJ2-7; 9 bases align to TRBD2. The CDR3 length is 15 residues. CDR1 and CDR2 from the germline V gene are MNHEY and SMNVEV (reference sequence). The V and J ends lost 5 bases and 3 bases, in that order; junction bases with no gene match: 8.

This clonotype was detected many times. The rearrangement joins TRBV19 to TRBJ1-1; TRBD1 might be the D (6 bases). V lost 5 bases and J lost 5, with 18 bases in between. Germline loops: CDR1 LNHDA, CDR2 SQIVND (reference sequence). The CDR3 is 15 residues long. In nucleotides, the CDR3 is TGTGCCAGTAGTCCCCCATGGGGGGCGAGGACTGAAGCTTTCTTT. It translates to CASSPPWGARTEAFF.